This T cell receptor beta chain comes out of a study of OX40 agonist ivuxolimab in advanced cancers. Overall study findings and caveats: Compared with CD4+, CD8+ T cells on average had more expanded clones.

Data came from immunoSEQ multiplex PCR; TCRdb stores just in-frame clones and leaves some out. The repertoire holds roughly 63,000 clones, with 89% as singletons. Worth noting for this clone: The antigen remains unidentified.

The receptor's source is an adult with an advanced solid tumor such as melanoma, head and neck, liver or kidney cancer. The sample here was CD4+ or CD8+ T cells sorted from blood, taken in a trial of the OX40 agonist ivuxolimab.

The chain's CDR3 is CASSSFRAMYEQYF. The CDR3 nucleotides read TGTGCCAGCAGTTCTTTCCGGGCGATGTACGAGCAGTACTTC. V is TRBV28 and J is TRBJ2-7, with D unclear. CDR1 is MDHEN and CDR2 is SYDVKM in the germline V gene. Trimming removed 4 bases from V and 4 bases from J, with 14 bases in between. CDR3 length: 14 residues.